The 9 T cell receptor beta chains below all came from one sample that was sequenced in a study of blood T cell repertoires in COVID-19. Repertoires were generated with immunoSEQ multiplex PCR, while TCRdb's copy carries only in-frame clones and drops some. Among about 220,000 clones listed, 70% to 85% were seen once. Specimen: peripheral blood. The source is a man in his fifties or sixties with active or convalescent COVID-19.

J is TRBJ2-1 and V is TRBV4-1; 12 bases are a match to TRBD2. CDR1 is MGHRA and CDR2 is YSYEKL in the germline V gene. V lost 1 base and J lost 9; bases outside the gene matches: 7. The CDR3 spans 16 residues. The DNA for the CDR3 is TGCGCCAGCAGCCAAGTAGGGACTAGCGGGTCGGGTGAGCAGTTCTTC. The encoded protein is CASSQVGTSGSGEQFF.

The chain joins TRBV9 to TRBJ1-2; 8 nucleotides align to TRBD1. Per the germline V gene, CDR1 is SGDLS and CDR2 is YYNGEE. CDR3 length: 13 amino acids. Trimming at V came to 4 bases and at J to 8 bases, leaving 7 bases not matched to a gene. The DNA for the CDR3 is TGTGCCAGCAGCCCCTCCAGGGGGCAGGGCTACACCTTC. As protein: CASSPSRGQGYTF.

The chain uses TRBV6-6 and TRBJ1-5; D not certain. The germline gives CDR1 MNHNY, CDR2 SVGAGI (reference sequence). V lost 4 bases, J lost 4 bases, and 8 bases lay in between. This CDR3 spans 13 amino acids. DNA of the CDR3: TGTGCCAGCAGTTCCCCCTTAAATCAGCCCCAGCATTTT. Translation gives CASSSPLNQPQHF.

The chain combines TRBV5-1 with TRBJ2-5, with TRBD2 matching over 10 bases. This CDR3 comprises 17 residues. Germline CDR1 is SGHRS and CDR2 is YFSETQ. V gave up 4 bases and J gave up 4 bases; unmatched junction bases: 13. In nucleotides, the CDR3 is TGCGCCAGCAGCCCCCGGGTCCTAGCGGGAGCAGGAGAGACCCAGTACTTC. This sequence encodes CASSPRVLAGAGETQYF.

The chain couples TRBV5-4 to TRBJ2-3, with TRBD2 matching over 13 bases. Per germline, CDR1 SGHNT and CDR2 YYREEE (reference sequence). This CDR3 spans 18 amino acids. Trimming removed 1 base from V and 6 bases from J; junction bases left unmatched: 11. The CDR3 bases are TGTGCCAGCAGCTTGACTAGCGGGGGGGCCTTCCCAGTGGATACGCAGTATTTT. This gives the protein CASSLTSGGAFPVDTQYF.

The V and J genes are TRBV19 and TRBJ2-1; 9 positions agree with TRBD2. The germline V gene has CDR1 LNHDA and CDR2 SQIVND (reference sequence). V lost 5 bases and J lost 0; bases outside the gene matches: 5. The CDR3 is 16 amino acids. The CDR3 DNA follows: TGTGCCAGTAGTCCAGGGCGGGGGGGCTCCTACAATGAGCAGTTCTTC. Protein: CASSPGRGGSYNEQFF.

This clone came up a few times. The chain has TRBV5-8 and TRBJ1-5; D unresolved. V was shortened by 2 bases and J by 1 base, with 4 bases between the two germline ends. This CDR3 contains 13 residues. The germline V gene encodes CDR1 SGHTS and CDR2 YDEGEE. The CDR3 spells CASSFRSNQPQHF. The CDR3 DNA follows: TGTGCCAGCAGCTTTCGGAGCAATCAGCCCCAGCATTTT.

In DNA, the CDR3 is TGTGCCAGCAGCCAAGATGCGTGGGGGACTACTGAGACCGGGGAGCTGTTTTTT. As protein: CASSQDAWGTTETGELFF. V and J are TRBV4-2 and TRBJ2-2; 7 bases are a match to TRBD2. The CDR3 is 18 amino acids. V gave up 0 bases and J gave up 5 bases; unmatched junction bases: 12. The germline V gene encodes CDR1 LGHNA and CDR2 YNFKEQ.

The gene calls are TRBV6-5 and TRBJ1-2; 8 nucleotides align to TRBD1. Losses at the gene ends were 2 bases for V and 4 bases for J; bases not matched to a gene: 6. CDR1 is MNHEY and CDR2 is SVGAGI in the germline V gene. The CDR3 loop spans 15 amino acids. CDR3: CASSYRGQGSYGYTF. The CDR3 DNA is TGTGCCAGCAGTTACCGCGGACAGGGATCCTATGGCTACACCTTC.